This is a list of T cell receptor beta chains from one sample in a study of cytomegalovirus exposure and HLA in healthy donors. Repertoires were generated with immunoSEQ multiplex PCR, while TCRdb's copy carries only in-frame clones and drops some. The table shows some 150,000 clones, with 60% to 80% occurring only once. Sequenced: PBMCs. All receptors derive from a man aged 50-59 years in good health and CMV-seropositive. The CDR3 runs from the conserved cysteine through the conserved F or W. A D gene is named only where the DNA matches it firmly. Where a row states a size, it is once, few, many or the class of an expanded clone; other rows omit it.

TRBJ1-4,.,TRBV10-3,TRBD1,CATAGGSEKLFF,TGTGCCACCGCAGGGGGCTCTGAAAAACTGTTTTTT
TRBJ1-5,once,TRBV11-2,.,CASSSGSQPQHF,TGTGCCAGCAGCTCCGGTTCCCAGCCCCAGCATTTT
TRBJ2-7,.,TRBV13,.,CASSQGRPSYEQYF,TGTGCCAGCTCACAGGGCCGTCCTTCCTACGAGCAGTACTTC
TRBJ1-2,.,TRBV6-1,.,CASSDYYTF,TGTGCCAGCAGTGATTACTACACCTTC
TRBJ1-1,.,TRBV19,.,CASSHLVNTEAFF,TGTGCCAGTAGTCATCTAGTGAACACTGAAGCTTTCTTT
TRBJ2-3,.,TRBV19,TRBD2,CASRPRTSGSTDTQYF,TGTGCCAGTAGACCCCGGACTAGCGGAAGCACAGATACGCAGTATTTT
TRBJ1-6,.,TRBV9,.,CASSRGGESPLHF,TGTGCCAGCAGCCGGGGCGGGGAGTCACCCCTCCACTTT
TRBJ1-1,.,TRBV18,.,CASSPTLQDPCSAFF,TGTGCCAGCTCACCTACTCTACAGGACCCCTGCAGTGCTTTCTTT
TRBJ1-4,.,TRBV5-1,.,CASRETRGGLNEKLFF,TGCGCCAGCAGAGAGACGAGGGGAGGCCTTAATGAAAAACTGTTTTTT
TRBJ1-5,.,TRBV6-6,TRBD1,CASSYRGQSNQPQHF,TGTGCCAGCAGTTACAGGGGGCAGAGCAATCAGCCCCAGCATTTT
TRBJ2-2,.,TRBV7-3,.,CASSVPGAELFF,TGTGCCAGCAGCGTGCCAGGGGCGGAGCTGTTTTTT
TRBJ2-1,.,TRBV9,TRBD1,CASSVGQGRYNEQFF,TGTGCCAGCAGCGTAGGACAGGGGAGATACAATGAGCAGTTCTTC
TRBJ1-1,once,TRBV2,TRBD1,CASIVRGQSEAFF,TGTGCCAGCATCGTGAGGGGGCAGAGTGAAGCTTTCTTT
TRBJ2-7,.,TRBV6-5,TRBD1,CASKPTGGREQYF,TGTGCCAGCAAACCGACAGGGGGCAGAGAGCAGTACTTC
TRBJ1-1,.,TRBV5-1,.,CASSTGHPNTEAFF,TGCGCCAGCAGTACCGGACACCCGAACACTGAAGCTTTCTTT
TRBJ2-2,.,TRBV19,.,CASTAGPLTNTGELFF,TGTGCCAGTACCGCAGGGCCATTGACGAACACCGGGGAGCTGTTTTTT
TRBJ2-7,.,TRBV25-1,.,CASSAPGSGSSYEQYF,TGTGCCAGCAGTGCGCCGGGTAGCGGAAGCTCCTACGAGCAGTACTTC
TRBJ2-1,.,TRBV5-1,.,CASSSMDYYNEQFF,TGCGCCAGCAGCTCCATGGACTATTACAATGAGCAGTTCTTC
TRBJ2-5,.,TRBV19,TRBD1,CASRATGAGTQYF,TGTGCCAGTAGGGCGACAGGGGCCGGGACCCAGTACTTC
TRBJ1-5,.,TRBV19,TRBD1,CASSTRTGGGQPQHF,TGTGCCAGTAGTACCCGGACAGGGGGTGGTCAGCCCCAGCATTTT
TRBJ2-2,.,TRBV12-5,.,CASGLGGVNTGELFF,TGTGCTAGTGGTTTAGGAGGGGTTAACACCGGGGAGCTGTTTTTT